The 2 T cell receptor beta chains in this list originate from one sample, sequenced in a study of blood T cells in healthy people across ages. Next came a second PCR, run for roughly 6 to 11 cycles, which used a sample-barcoded 5' primer along with a J-beta primer mix. From the 5' RACE reads, TCRdb called clonotypes with MiXCR, one entry per CDR3 protein. This sample has fewer than 1.5 million distinct CDR3 sequences; roughly 40% occur once, and the top ten carry around 8%. The specimen was blood. Every receptor here comes from a young woman in good health.

The rearrangement links TRBV10-3 to TRBJ1-1; D remains ambiguous. CDR1 and CDR2 from the germline V gene are ENHRY and SYGVKD. Trimming shortened V by 7 bases and J by 3 bases, and 12 bases separated the two germline ends. This CDR3 has 13 residues. The CDR3 is CAIIPDGYTEAFF. CDR3 sequence (DNA): TGTGCCATCATCCCCGACGGGTACACTGAAGCTTTCTTT.

The gene calls are TRBV12-3 or TRBV12-4 and TRBJ1-1, with TRBD1 as a possible D gene (5 bases). Between the trimmed V and J ends, which lost 3 bases and 10 bases, there was a span of 12 bases. The CDR3 is 12 amino acids. In DNA, the CDR3 is TGTGCCAGCAGTTTCCCCGGCCAGGGAGCTTTCTTT. It is translated as CASSFPGQGAFF.